This TCR beta chain was retrieved from a study of T cell changes during pregnancy in multiple sclerosis. CDR3 length equals 15 residues. Trimming left V 4 bases short and J 0 bases short, with 11 bases between. Germline CDR1 reads MGHDK; CDR2 reads SYGVNS. Only in-frame clones appear in the TCRdb table, and some are missing; sequencing was by immunoSEQ multiplex PCR. The repertoire holds tens of thousands of clones, 80% to 90% seen once, with 0.55% to 0.7% in the top ten. The chain combines TRBV25-1 with TRBJ2-3; no clear D. The material was CD4+ T cells from peripheral blood mononuclear cells, obtained in the first trimester of pregnancy. This receptor was taken from a female donor with multiple sclerosis, enrolled in a pregnancy study. CDR3 in amino acids: CASSASDYSTDTQYF. The CDR3 DNA sequence: TGTGCCAGCAGTGCATCAGATTATAGCACAGATACGCAGTATTTT.